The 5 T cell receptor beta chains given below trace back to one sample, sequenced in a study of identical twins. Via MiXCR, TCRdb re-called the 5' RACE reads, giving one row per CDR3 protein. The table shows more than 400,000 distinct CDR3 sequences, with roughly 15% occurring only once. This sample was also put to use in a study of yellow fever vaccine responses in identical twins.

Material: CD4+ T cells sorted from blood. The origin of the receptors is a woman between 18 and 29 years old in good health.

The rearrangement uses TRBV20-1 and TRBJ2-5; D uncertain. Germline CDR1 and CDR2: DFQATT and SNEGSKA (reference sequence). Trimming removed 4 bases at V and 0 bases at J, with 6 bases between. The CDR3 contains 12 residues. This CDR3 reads CSAMYYQETQYF. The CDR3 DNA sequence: TGCAGTGCTATGTACTACCAAGAGACCCAGTACTTC.

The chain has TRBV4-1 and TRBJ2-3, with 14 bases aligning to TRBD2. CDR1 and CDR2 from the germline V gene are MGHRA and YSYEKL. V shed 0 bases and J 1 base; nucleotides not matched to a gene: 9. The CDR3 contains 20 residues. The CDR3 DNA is TGCGCCAGCAGCCAAGATCGGGGGACTAGCGGGGGCCGAGGCACAGATACGCAGTATTTT. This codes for CASSQDRGTSGGRGTDTQYF.

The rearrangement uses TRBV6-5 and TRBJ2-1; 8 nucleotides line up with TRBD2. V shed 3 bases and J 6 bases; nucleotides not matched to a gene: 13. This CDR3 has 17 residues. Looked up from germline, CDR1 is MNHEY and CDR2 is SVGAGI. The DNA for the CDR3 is TGTGCCAGCAGTTATCTTTTGAGCGGGAGTCTCAGCAATGAGCAGTTCTTC. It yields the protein CASSYLLSGSLSNEQFF.

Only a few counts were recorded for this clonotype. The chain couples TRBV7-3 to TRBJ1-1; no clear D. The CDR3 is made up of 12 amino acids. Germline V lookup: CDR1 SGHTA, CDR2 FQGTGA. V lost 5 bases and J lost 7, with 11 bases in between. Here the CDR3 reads CASSPSKGEAFF. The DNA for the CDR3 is TGTGCCAGCAGCCCCTCCAAGGGTGAAGCTTTCTTT.

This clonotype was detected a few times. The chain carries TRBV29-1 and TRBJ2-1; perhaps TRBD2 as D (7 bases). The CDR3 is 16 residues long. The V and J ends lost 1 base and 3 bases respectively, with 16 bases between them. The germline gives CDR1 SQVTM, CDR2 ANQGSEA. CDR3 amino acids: CSVEVGLADSYNEQFF. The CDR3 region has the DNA TGCAGCGTTGAAGTTGGGCTAGCGGACAGCTACAATGAGCAGTTCTTC.